This T cell receptor beta chain was sequenced in a study of Graves' ophthalmopathy and Graves' hyperthyroidism. Comments on this clonotype: Compared with germline, one end of the junction differs, possibly owing to a read error.

Enrollment excluded any patients with other autoimmune diseases, uncontrolled infections, pregnancy or lactation. 10 ml of fresh blood yielded the PBMCs by density gradient. Germline CDR1 KGHDR, CDR2 SFDVKD. This CDR3 has 13 residues. Using RNA transcripts, the TCR beta CDR3 regions were amplified. Investigators did first-round RT-PCR with HTBI primers, then second-round multiplex PCR. A single record per CDR3 protein comes from TCRdb applying MiXCR to the multiplex PCR reads. The sample includes approximately 700,000 distinct CDR3 sequences, 40% of them seen just once. The sample comprised peripheral blood. The chain has TRBV24-1 and TRBJ2-7; tentatively, D is TRBD1 (5 bases). The TCR was taken from an adult man with Graves' ophthalmopathy. The DNA for the CDR3 is TGTGCCAGCAGTACGGACATTCGTGAGGAGCAGTACTTC. It translates to CASSTDIREEQYF.